Below are 2 T cell receptor beta chains sequenced from a single sample in a study of cytomegalovirus exposure and HLA in healthy donors. PCR involved 60 Vbeta and 13 Jbeta primers. The table came from immunoSEQ multiplex PCR; TCRdb's copy has only in-frame clones and leaves some out. The table has 270,000 or so clones, around 90% seen once. Sequenced input: PBMCs. The receptor source for this set is a girl under 10 years old in good health and CMV-seronegative.

The rearrangement links TRBV5-1 to TRBJ2-7; 9 positions match TRBD2. This CDR3 is 18 amino acids long. The germline CDR1 and CDR2 sequences are SGHRS and YFSETQ. After removal of 4 bases from V and 0 bases from J, the junction contained 14 bases not matched to a gene. CDR3: CASSLISHSGGASYEQYF. CDR3 DNA sequence: TGCGCCAGCAGCCTCATCTCTCATAGCGGGGGAGCCTCCTACGAGCAGTACTTC.

This chain connects TRBV5-1 to TRBJ2-1, with 15 bases aligning to TRBD2. The V gene end was trimmed by 1 base and the J gene end by 15 bases; junction bases not matched to a gene: 17. Germline V CDR1 and CDR2: SGHRS, YFSETQ. The CDR3 totals 18 residues. In nucleotides, the CDR3 is TGCGCCAGCAGCTTGACTACCGGGACTAGCGGGGGGCACTACCGAGGGTTCTTC. As protein: CASSLTTGTSGGHYRGFF.